In its sample, the clone carrying this T cell receptor beta chain ranks as medium-sized. Its antigen is still unknown. This CDR3 has 10 residues. Germline lookup yields CDR1 MNHEY and CDR2 SMNVEV (reference sequence). Trimming shortened V by 11 bases and J by 2 bases, and 6 bases separated the two germline ends. General observations from the study: The TCR gene usage of tumor memory CD4+ T cells clustered together with blood and lymph node memory CD4+ cells and with lymph node naive CD4+ cells. Larger-cohort validation covered only one TCR beta V-J rearrangement. Tumor Treg TCRs overlapped most with tumor naive CD4+ cells.

After constant-region reverse-primer amplification, full-length variable regions underwent semi-nested PCR with Nested Universal Primer A. MiXCR, applied by TCRdb to the 5' RACE reads, yields one record per CDR3 protein. The table has 35,000 to 55,000 distinct CDR3 sequences, over 20% seen once; the top ten hold around 4.1%. Treg sorting used a CD4+CD25+CD127-/low gate. This receptor was taken from a female donor with breast cancer. The gene calls are TRBV27 and TRBJ2-5; no clear D gene. Input material: Tregs sorted from a lymph node. Here the CDR3 reads CAAGQETQYF. The CDR3 DNA sequence: TGTGCCGCAGGACAAGAGACCCAGTACTTC.